These 20 T cell receptor beta chains were sequenced from one sample in a study of metastatic and nonmetastatic thyroid tumors. The entire patient cohort was treatment-naive prior to thyroid surgery. TCRdb re-processed the PCR reads through MiXCR. The table lists roughly 72,000 clones, around 20% of them singletons. The specimen was blood. The receptors were sampled from a female donor with papillary thyroid cancer or a benign thyroid nodule (not recorded which). Some clones in this sample may be carry-over from other donors' samples.

This clone was seen only a few times. A read error is possible here, since a much larger clone lies one base away. The chain has TRBV5-1 and TRBJ2-5; D uncertain. The CDR3 covers 13 residues. Per the germline V gene, CDR1 is SGHRS and CDR2 is YFSETQ. The CDR3 protein is CASSLTAQETQCF. The CDR3 nucleotides are TGCGCCAGCAGCCTAACCGCCCAAGAGACCCAGTGCTTC.

This clone was detected once. The rearrangement joins TRBV7-2 to TRBJ1-2, with D hard to call. Germline-derived CDR1 and CDR2 are SGHTA and FQGNSA. The CDR3 extends over 14 amino acids. Trimming left V 3 bases short and J 8 bases short, with 16 bases between. As DNA, the CDR3 is TGTGCCAGCAGCTTTATAGATGGCTTCAGCGGCTACACCTTC. Its protein product is CASSFIDGFSGYTF.

The chain links TRBV20-1 to TRBJ1-5; TRBD1 agrees at 8 bases. With 6 bases clipped from V and 1 base from J, the junction kept 5 bases outside the gene matches. CDR3 length: 14 residues. The germline CDR1 and CDR2 sequences are DFQATT and SNEGSKA (reference sequence). The CDR3 is CSAPQGASNQPQHF. CDR3 DNA sequence: TGCAGTGCCCCGCAGGGGGCGAGCAATCAGCCCCAGCATTTT.

The chain couples TRBV20-1 to TRBJ2-7; D gene ambiguous. V was clipped by 3 bases and J by 2 bases, with 5 bases between them. Per germline, CDR1 DFQATT and CDR2 SNEGSKA (reference sequence). This CDR3 has 11 residues. CDR3 sequence: CSASGPYEQYF. DNA for the CDR3: TGCAGTGCTAGCGGACCCTACGAGCAGTACTTC.

This clone was seen ten or more times. The chain uses TRBV6-1 and TRBJ1-3; D not resolved. The CDR3 length is 19 residues. Germline loops: CDR1 MNHNS, CDR2 SASEGT. V was clipped by 3 bases and J by 0 bases, with 21 bases between them. Here the CDR3 DNA reads TGTGCCAGCAGTGATCTCAAGGGTCAACCAACACTCTCTGGAAACACCATATATTTT. This sequence encodes CASSDLKGQPTLSGNTIYF.

This clone has a count of ten or more. The CDR3 here is CSARDPLVRNQPQHF. For the CDR3, the DNA is TGCAGTGCTAGAGATCCGCTTGTTCGGAATCAGCCCCAGCATTTT. The V call is TRBV20-1, the J call TRBJ1-5; D remains unclear. CDR3 length: 15 amino acids. Germline values: CDR1 DFQATT, CDR2 SNEGSKA (reference sequence). V was shortened by 0 bases and J by 4 bases, with 13 bases between the two germline ends.

The genes are TRBV4-1 and TRBJ2-7; 14 nucleotides line up with TRBD2. The CDR3 totals 17 residues. In germline, CDR1 is MGHRA, CDR2 YSYEKL. After removal of 6 bases from V and 0 bases from J, the junction contained 7 bases not matched to a gene. DNA for the CDR3: TGCGCCAGCAGGCGACTAGCGGGGGGGGCCAGCTCCTACGAGCAGTACTTC. Protein sequence: CASRRLAGGASSYEQYF.

Ten or more counts support this clone. The gene calls are TRBV10-2 and TRBJ1-3, with 8 nucleotides matching TRBD1. CDR1 and CDR2 (germline): WSHSY, SAAADI. This CDR3 contains 13 residues. The V gene end was trimmed by 2 bases and the J gene end by 7 bases; junction bases not matched to a gene: 1. In nucleotides, the CDR3 is TGCGCCAGCAGTGAGAACAGGGGGAACACCATATATTTT. This codes for CASSENRGNTIYF.

At least ten counts were recorded for this clone. The chain couples TRBV20-1 to TRBJ2-1; no firm D call. The CDR3 contains 15 residues. The V end lost 1 base, the J end lost 8 bases, and 18 bases lay between the germline ends. CDR1 is DFQATT and CDR2 is SNEGSKA in the germline V gene (reference sequence). DNA of the CDR3: TGCAGTGCTAGAGGACTCGACCTTCCCTTCGATGAGCAGTTCTTC. Translation gives CSARGLDLPFDEQFF.

Details on this clone: At one boundary the junction diverges from the germline segment, which might be a read error. The V gene is TRBV3-1, the J gene TRBJ2-7; 8 nucleotides line up with TRBD1. There are 13 residues in the CDR3. From germline, CDR1 is LGHDT and CDR2 YNNKEL (reference sequence). CDR3 amino acids: CPSSQTGGYEQYF. In nucleotides, the CDR3 is TGTCCCAGCAGTCAAACAGGGGGCTACGAGCAGTACTTC.

The table lists this clone with many counts. The CDR3 coding sequence is TGTGCCAGCAGTTACGCGACTAGCGGGTTAAACGAGCAGTACTTC. Its translation: CASSYATSGLNEQYF. This sequence joins TRBV6-5 and TRBJ2-7; 10 nucleotides line up with TRBD2. V was pared by 2 bases and J by 5 bases, with 6 bases of the junction left unmatched. This CDR3 contains 15 residues. Germline CDR1 is MNHEY and CDR2 is SVGAGI.

This clone was recorded at least ten times. The chain recombines TRBV11-2 with TRBJ2-1; TRBD2 matches 7 bases. Germline CDR1 reads SGHAT; CDR2 reads FQNNGV. The CDR3 extends over 15 amino acids. The J segment lost 10 bases and the V segment lost 2 bases, leaving 11 bases of the junction unmatched. CDR3 in amino acids: CASSLLWAGAVEQFF. CDR3 nucleotide sequence: TGTGCCAGCAGCTTACTTTGGGCGGGAGCGGTCGAGCAGTTCTTC.

This clone occurred many times. The chain joins TRBV20-1 to TRBJ2-2; no clear D. Germline CDR1 reads DFQATT; CDR2 reads SNEGSKA (reference sequence). The germline V and J ends were trimmed by 8 bases and 4 bases, with 14 bases remaining between them. The length of the CDR3 is 13 residues. The CDR3 region is CSSTRGGTGELFF. CDR3 nucleotides: TGCAGTTCGACCCGCGGTGGCACCGGGGAGCTGTTTTTT.

There are many counts of this clone. The V gene is TRBV7-9, the J gene TRBJ2-7; 8 positions match TRBD2. CDR1 is SEHNR, CDR2 FQNEAQ, per germline (reference sequence). V lost 5 bases and J lost 6; bases outside the gene matches: 9. The CDR3 runs 14 residues. The CDR3: CASSPGLGDSEQYF. The CDR3 nucleotides are TGTGCCAGCAGCCCGGGACTAGGGGATAGCGAGCAGTACTTC.

V gene TRBV5-4 combines with J gene TRBJ2-1; 9 nucleotides align to TRBD2. Per the germline V gene, CDR1 is SGHNT and CDR2 is YYREEE (reference sequence). The CDR3 loop spans 18 amino acids. V was pared by 0 bases and J by 0 bases, with 7 bases of the junction left unmatched. Written as DNA, the CDR3 is TGTGCCAGCAGCTTGGGGCTAGCGGGACCCGCCTCCTACAATGAGCAGTTCTTC. The encoded protein is CASSLGLAGPASYNEQFF.

CDR3 in amino acids: CSATRGGVTDTQYF. The DNA of the CDR3 is TGCAGTGCTACGCGGGGGGGAGTCACAGATACGCAGTATTTT. This chain connects TRBV20-1 to TRBJ2-3; 9 bases line up with TRBD2. This CDR3 is built from 14 residues. Germline values: CDR1 DFQATT, CDR2 SNEGSKA (reference sequence). V dropped 4 bases and J dropped 2; count of bases not matched to a gene: 4.

This clone was counted ten times or more. This chain uses TRBV11-2 with TRBJ1-6, with unresolved D. Trimming pared 1 base from V and 10 bases from J, leaving 5 bases between. Germline V gene lookup returns CDR1 SGHAT and CDR2 FQNNGV. The CDR3 is 12 amino acids. CDR3 sequence: CASSLGESPLHF. In nucleotides, the CDR3 is TGTGCCAGCAGCTTAGGAGAGTCACCCCTCCACTTT.

This clone was recorded at least ten times. CDR3 in DNA: TGTGCCAGTAGTACCACAGGGGGGTGGAATCAGCCCCAGCATTTT. This encodes CASSTTGGWNQPQHF. V is TRBV19 and J is TRBJ1-5; TRBD1 aligns across 8 bases. The CDR3 extends over 15 amino acids. With V trimmed by 4 bases and J by 4 bases, 6 bases remained unmatched. CDR1 is LNHDA, CDR2 SQIVND, per germline (reference sequence).

This clone was seen repeatedly, ten times or more. The J gene is TRBJ1-4, the V gene TRBV10-3; D gene uncertain. Between the trimmed V and J ends, which lost 3 bases and 6 bases, there was a span of 17 bases. CDR1 and CDR2 from the germline V gene are ENHRY and SYGVKD. This CDR3 has 16 amino acids. The CDR3 DNA reads TGTGCCATCAGTGAAAGTTTCGGGCGGGGAGATGAAAAACTGTTTTTT. This translates into CAISESFGRGDEKLFF.

This clone was seen a handful of times. Just one base apart from a much larger clone, this may be a read error. The chain employs TRBV2 and TRBJ1-4; weak D call: TRBD1 (6 bases). Germline V gene data show CDR1 as SNHLY and CDR2 as FYNNEI. The CDR3 covers 14 residues. Written as DNA, the CDR3 is TGTGCCAGCAGTGTAGGGCAGGGGAGTGAAGAACTGTTTTTT. This encodes CASSVGQGSEELFF.